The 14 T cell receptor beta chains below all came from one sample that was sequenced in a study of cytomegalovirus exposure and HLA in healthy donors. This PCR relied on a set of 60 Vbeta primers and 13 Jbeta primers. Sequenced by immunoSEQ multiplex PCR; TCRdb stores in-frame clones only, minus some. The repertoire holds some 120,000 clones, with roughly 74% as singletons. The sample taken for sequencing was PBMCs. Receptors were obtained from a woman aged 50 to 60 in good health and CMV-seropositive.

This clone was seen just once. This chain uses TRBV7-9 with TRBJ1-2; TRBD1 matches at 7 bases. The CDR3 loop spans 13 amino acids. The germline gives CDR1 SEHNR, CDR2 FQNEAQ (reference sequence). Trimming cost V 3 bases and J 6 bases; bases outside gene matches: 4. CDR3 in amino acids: CASSLAGGNGYTF. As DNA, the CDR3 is TGTGCCAGCAGCTTGGCAGGGGGGAATGGCTACACCTTC.

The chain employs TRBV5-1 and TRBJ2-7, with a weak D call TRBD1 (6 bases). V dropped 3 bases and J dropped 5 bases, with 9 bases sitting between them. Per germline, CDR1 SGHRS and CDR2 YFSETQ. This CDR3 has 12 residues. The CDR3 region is CASSWKGDEQYF. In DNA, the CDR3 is TGCGCCAGCAGCTGGAAGGGGGACGAGCAGTACTTC.

As DNA, the CDR3 is TGCAGCGTTGATCAGGGGGACTATGGCTACACCTTC. It codes for CSVDQGDYGYTF. The chain couples TRBV29-1 to TRBJ1-2, with TRBD1 identical over 7 bases. Germline CDR1 SQVTM, CDR2 ANQGSEA. This CDR3 has 12 residues. J lost 3 bases, V lost 3 bases, and 1 base had no gene match. Variable domain in full (rest from reference TRBV29-1 and TRBJ1-2): SAVISQKPSRDICQRGTSLTIQCQVDSQVTMMFWYRQQPGQSLTLIATANQGSEATYESGFVIDKFPISRPNLTFSTLTVSNMSPEDSSIYLCSVDQGDYGYTFGSGTRLTVV.

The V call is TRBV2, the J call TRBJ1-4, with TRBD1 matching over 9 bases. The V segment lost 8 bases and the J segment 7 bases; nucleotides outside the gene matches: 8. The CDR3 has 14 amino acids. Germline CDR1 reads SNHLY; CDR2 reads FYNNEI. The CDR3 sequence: CASGRDRVGEKLFF. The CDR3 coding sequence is TGTGCCAGCGGTCGGGACAGGGTTGGTGAAAAACTGTTTTTT.

The CDR3 here is CASSQAVGEKLFF. CDR3 DNA: TGTGCCAGTAGTCAAGCCGTCGGGGAAAAACTGTTTTTT. This chain uses TRBV19 with TRBJ1-4; D not certain. The CDR3 contains 13 residues. Trimming shortened V by 5 bases and J by 8 bases, and 12 bases separated the two germline ends. Germline V CDR1 and CDR2: LNHDA, SQIVND (reference sequence).

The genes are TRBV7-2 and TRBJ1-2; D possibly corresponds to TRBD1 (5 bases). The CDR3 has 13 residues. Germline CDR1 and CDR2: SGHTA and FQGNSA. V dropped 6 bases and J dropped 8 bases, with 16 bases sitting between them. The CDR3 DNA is TGTGCCAGCAGTCTGACGACAGTAGGGGGCTACACCTTC. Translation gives CASSLTTVGGYTF.

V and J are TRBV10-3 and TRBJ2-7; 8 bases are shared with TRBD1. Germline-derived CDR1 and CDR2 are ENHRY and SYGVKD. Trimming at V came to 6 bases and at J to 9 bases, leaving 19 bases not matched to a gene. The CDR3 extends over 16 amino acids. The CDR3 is CAIRDPARTGFNLQYF. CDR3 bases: TGTGCCATCAGGGACCCAGCCCGGACAGGGTTTAATCTGCAGTACTTC.

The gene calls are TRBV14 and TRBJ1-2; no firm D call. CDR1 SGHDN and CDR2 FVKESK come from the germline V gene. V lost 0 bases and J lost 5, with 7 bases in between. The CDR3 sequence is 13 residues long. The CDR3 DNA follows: TGTGCCAGCAGCCAAGACAGGTATTATGGCTACACCTTC. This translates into CASSQDRYYGYTF.

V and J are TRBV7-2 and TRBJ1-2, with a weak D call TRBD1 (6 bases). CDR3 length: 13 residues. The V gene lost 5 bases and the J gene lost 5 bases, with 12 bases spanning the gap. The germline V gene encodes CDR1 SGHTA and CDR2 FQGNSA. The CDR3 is CASSHGGAYGYTF. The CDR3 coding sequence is TGTGCCAGCAGCCATGGGGGCGCATATGGCTACACCTTC.

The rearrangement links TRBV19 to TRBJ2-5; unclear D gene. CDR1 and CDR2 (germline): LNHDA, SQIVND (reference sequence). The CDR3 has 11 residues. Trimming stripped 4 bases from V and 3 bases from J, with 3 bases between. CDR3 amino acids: CASSTEETQYF. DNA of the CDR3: TGTGCCAGTAGTACCGAAGAGACCCAGTACTTC.

This CDR3 is CASSFSRGVGEKLFF. In DNA, the CDR3 is TGTGCCAGCAGCTTTTCCAGGGGGGTGGGTGAAAAACTGTTTTTT. This chain connects TRBV7-8 to TRBJ1-4; 7 bases match TRBD1. The germline V gene has CDR1 SGHVS and CDR2 FQNEAQ. The V gene end was trimmed by 3 bases and the J gene end by 7 bases; junction bases not matched to a gene: 8. The length of the CDR3 is 15 residues.

CDR3 nucleotide sequence: TGTGCCAGCAGTGATTCAATTGCGGGCGCTTTGTCGCATGGCTACACCTTC. Its translation is CASSDSIAGALSHGYTF. V usage is TRBV6-1 and J usage is TRBJ1-2; D gene ambiguous. The CDR3 loop spans 17 amino acids. Germline V gene sequence: CDR1 MNHNS, CDR2 SASEGT. V was clipped by 3 bases and J by 6 bases, with 23 bases between them.

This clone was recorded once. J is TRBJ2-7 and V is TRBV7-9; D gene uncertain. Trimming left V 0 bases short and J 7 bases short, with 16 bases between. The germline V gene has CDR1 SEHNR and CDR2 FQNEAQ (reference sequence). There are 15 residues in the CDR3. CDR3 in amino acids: CASSLAGVLSGEQYF. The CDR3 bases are TGTGCCAGCAGCTTAGCGGGCGTGCTCTCAGGTGAGCAGTACTTC.

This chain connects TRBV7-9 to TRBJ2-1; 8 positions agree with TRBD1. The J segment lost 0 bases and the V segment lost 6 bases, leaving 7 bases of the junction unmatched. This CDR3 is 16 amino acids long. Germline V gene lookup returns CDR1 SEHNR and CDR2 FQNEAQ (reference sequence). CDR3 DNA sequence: TGTGCCAGCAGTTCCCAGGGGGCAGCCTCCTACAATGAGCAGTTCTTC. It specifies CASSSQGAASYNEQFF.